The clone carrying this T cell receptor (beta chain) showed up just a few times. Its antigen is undetermined. These data belong to a study of beta chain features in type 1 diabetes. Findings of the study overall: TCRB CDR3s from Type 1 diabetes patients were moderately but significantly shorter in all four CD4+ subsets.

It was one heparinised blood draw, averaging around 100 mL, that each donor gave. Naive, central memory, regulatory and stem cell-like memory cells within the CD4+ compartment were sorted using CD45RO/CCR7/CD25/CD127/CD95/CD27. V dropped 3 bases and J dropped 8 bases, with 19 bases sitting between them. The germline CDR1 and CDR2 sequences are GTSNPN and SVGIG (reference sequence). CDR3 length equals 14 residues. Reverse transcription of all isolated RNA meant that expressed TCRB transcripts were sequenced. Produced via immunoSEQ multiplex PCR; TCRdb's table is partial and in-frame only. The sample lists about 150,000 clones; almost 8% were seen once.

The rearrangement uses TRBV30 and TRBJ1-2; no clear D gene. Material for sequencing was central memory CD4+ T cells from blood. This receptor was obtained from a man younger than 35 with type 1 diabetes. The CDR3 sequence: CAWSAGLEALGYTF. The CDR3 DNA reads as TGTGCCTGGAGCGCCGGACTCGAGGCCCTGGGCTACACCTTC.